This passage covers 4 T cell receptor beta chains from one sample sequenced in a study of technical replicates of blood from a few donors. The repertoire was sequenced with immunoSEQ multiplex PCR; TCRdb's copy has only in-frame clones and lacks some. The sample has around 14,000 clones; less than 90% are singletons. The sequenced sample was PBMCs. These receptors originate from a human donor in good health.

This chain joins TRBV7-9 and TRBJ1-2; 9 bases match TRBD1. This CDR3 is 16 amino acids long. Trimming cost V 6 bases and J 4 bases; bases outside gene matches: 12. CDR1 is SEHNR, CDR2 FQNEAQ, per germline (reference sequence). The chain's CDR3 is CASSQQAGTGTYGYTF. The CDR3 nucleotides read TGTGCCAGCAGTCAACAAGCCGGGACAGGGACCTATGGCTACACCTTC.

The CDR3 coding sequence is TGTGCCACCATAGCAGTTAGCACAGATACGCAGTATTTT. Its protein is CATIAVSTDTQYF. V gene TRBV10-3 combines with J gene TRBJ2-3; no clear D gene. Per germline, CDR1 ENHRY and CDR2 SYGVKD. The CDR3 extends over 13 amino acids. V was shortened by 10 bases and J by 0 bases, with 11 bases between the two germline ends.

This chain connects TRBV18 to TRBJ2-2, with a weak D call TRBD2 (6 bases). V dropped 1 base and J dropped 3 bases, with 12 bases sitting between them. Per the germline V gene, CDR1 is KGHSH and CDR2 is LQKENI. The CDR3 has 16 amino acids. In nucleotides, the CDR3 is TGTGCCAGCTCACCACTAGCGGATGCTCACACCGGGGAGCTGTTTTTT. Translating gives CASSPLADAHTGELFF. Using reference TRBV18 and TRBJ2-2 for the parts outside the CDR3, the full variable domain is NAGVMQNPRHLVRRRGQEARLRCSPMKGHSHVYWYRQLPEEGLKFMVYLQKENIIDESGMPKERFSAEFPKEGPSILRIQQVVRGDSAAYFCASSPLADAHTGELFFGEGSRLTVL.

The chain joins TRBV29-1 to TRBJ2-7; 10 bases agree with TRBD1. The CDR3 is made up of 13 amino acids. Germline V gene sequence: CDR1 SQVTM, CDR2 ANQGSEA. Unmatched junction bases numbered 6, after V lost 6 bases and J lost 4 bases. As DNA, the CDR3 is TGCAGCGTCGGAGGACAGGGGGATTACGAGCAGTACTTC. Protein product: CSVGGQGDYEQYF.